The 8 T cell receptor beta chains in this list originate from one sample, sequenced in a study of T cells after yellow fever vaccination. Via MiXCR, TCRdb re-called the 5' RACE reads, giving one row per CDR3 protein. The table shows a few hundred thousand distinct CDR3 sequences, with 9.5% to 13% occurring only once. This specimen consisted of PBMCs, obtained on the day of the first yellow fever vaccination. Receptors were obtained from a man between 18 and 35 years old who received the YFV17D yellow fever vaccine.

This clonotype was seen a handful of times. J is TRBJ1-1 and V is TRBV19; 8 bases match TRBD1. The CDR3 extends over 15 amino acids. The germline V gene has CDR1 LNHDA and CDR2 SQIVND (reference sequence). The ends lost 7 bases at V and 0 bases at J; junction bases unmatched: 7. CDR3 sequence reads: CASIQDRVMNTEAFF. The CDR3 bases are TGTGCCAGTATTCAGGACAGGGTTATGAACACTGAAGCTTTCTTT.

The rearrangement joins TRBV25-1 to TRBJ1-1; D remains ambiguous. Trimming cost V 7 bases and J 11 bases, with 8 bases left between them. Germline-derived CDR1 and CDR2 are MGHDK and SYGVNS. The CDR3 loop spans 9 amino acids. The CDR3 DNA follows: TGTGCCAGCACCAAGTCGGCTTTCTTT. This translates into CASTKSAFF.

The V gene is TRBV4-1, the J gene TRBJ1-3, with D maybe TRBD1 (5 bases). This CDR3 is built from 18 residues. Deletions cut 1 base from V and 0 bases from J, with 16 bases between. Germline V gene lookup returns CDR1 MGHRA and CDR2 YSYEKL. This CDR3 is CASSQVLGGADSGNTIYF. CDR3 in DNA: TGCGCCAGCAGCCAAGTTTTGGGAGGGGCGGACTCTGGAAACACCATATATTTT.

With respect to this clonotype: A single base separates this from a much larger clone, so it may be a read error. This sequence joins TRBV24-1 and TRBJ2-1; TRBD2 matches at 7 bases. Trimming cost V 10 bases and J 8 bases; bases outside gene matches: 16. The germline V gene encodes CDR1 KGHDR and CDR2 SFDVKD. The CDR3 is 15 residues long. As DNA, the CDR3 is TGTGCCACTGCCCGCGGGGGTACGGTCCAGGATGAGCAGTTCTTC. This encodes CATARGGTVQDEQFF.

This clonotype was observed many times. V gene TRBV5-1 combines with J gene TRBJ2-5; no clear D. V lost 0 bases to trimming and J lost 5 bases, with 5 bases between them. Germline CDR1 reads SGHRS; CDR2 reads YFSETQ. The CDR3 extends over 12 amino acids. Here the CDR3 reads CASSLDGETQYF. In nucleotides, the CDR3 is TGCGCCAGCAGCTTGGACGGGGAGACCCAGTACTTC.

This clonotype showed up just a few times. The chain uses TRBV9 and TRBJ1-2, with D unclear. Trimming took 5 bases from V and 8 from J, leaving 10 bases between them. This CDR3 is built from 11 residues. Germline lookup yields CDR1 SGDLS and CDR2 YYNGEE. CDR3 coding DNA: TGTGCCAGCAGACGGGCGGGGGGCTACACCTTC. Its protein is CASRRAGGYTF.

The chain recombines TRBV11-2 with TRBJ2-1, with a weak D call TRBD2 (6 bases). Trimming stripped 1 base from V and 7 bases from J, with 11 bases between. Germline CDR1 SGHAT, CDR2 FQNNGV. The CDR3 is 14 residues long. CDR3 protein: CASSLGRAGNEQFF. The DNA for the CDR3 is TGTGCCAGCAGCTTAGGACGAGCGGGTAATGAGCAGTTCTTC.

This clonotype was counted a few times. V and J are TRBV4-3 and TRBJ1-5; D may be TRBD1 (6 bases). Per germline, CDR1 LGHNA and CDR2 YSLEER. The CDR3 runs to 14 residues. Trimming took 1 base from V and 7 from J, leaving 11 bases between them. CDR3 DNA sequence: TGCGCCAGCAGCCAAGCATGGACAGAACAGCCCCAGCATTTT. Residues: CASSQAWTEQPQHF.